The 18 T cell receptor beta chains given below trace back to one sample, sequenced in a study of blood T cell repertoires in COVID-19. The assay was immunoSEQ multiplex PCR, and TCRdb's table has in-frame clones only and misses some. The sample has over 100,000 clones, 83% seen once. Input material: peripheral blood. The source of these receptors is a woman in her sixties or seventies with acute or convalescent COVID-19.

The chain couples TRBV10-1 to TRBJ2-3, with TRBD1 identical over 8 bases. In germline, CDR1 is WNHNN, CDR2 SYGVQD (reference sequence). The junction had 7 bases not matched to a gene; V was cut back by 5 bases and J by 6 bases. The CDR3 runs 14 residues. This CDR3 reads CASSPGGEIDTQYF. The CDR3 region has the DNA TGCGCCAGCAGTCCAGGGGGCGAAATCGATACGCAGTATTTT.

The CDR3 DNA reads as TGTGCCAGCTCACCCAACATGAACACTGAAGCTTTCTTT. Amino acid sequence: CASSPNMNTEAFF. The chain couples TRBV18 to TRBJ1-1; no definite D call. This CDR3 has 13 amino acids. Between the trimmed V and J ends, which lost 3 bases and 0 bases, there was a span of 5 bases. Germline-derived CDR1 and CDR2 are KGHSH and LQKENI.

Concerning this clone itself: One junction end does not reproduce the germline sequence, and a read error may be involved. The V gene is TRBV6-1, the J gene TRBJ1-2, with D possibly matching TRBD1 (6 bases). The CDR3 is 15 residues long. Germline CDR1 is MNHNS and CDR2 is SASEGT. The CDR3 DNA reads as TGTGCCAGCAGAGAAGGCTTACAGGGTCCCTATGGCTACACCTTC. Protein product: CASREGLQGPYGYTF.

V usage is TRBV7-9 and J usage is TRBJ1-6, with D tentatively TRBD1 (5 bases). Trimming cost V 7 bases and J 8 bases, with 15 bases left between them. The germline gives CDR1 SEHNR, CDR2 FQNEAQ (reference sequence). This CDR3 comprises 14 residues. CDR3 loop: CASTPGSGDSPLHF. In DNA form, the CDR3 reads TGTGCCAGCACTCCGGGGTCGGGGGATTCACCCCTCCACTTT.

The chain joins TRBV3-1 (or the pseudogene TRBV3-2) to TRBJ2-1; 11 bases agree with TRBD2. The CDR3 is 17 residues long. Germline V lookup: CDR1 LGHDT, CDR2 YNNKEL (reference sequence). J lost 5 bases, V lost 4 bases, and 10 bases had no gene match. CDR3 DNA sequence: TGTGCCAGCAGCCCGCAGGGGACTAGCGGTCCCCACAATGAGCAGTTCTTC. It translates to CASSPQGTSGPHNEQFF.

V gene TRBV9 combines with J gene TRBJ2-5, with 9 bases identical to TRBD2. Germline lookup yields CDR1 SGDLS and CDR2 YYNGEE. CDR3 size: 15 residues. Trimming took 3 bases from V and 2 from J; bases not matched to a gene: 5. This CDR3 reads CASSAPAGGQETQYF. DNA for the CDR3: TGTGCCAGCAGCGCACCTGCGGGGGGGCAAGAGACCCAGTACTTC. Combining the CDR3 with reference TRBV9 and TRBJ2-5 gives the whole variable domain DSGVTQTPKHLITATGQRVTLRCSPRSGDLSVYWYQQSLDQGLQFLIQYYNGEERAKGNILERFSAQQFPDLHSELNLSSLELGDSALYFCASSAPAGGQETQYFGPGTRLLVL.

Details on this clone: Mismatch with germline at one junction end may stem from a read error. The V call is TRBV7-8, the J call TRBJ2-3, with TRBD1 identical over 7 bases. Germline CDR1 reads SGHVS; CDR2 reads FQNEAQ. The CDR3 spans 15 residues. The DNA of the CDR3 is TGTGCCAGCAGCCGAGACAGGGATTATGCAGACACGCAGTATTTT. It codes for CASSRDRDYADTQYF.

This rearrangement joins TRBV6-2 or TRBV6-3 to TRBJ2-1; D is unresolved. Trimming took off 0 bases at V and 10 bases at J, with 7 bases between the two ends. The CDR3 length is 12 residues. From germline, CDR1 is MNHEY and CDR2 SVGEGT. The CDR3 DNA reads TGTGCCAGCAGTTACTCGAGGAACGAGCAGTTCTTC. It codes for CASSYSRNEQFF.

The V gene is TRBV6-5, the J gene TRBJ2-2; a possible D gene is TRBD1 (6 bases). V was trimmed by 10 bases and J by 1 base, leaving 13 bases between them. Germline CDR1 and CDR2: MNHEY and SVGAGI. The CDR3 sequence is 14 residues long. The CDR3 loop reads CAIPLTGNTGELFF. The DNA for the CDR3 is TGTGCCATCCCCCTGACAGGGAACACCGGGGAGCTGTTTTTT.

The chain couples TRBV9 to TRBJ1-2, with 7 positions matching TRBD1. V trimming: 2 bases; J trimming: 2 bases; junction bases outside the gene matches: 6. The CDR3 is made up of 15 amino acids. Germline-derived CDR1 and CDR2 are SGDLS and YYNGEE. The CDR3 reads CASSVTVQGNYGYTF. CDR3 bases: TGTGCCAGCAGCGTTACCGTACAGGGGAACTATGGCTACACCTTC.

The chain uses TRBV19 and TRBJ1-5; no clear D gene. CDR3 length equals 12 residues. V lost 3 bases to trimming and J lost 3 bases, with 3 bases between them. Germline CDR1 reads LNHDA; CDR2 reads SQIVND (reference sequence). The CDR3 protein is CASSILNQPQHF. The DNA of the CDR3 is TGTGCCAGTAGTATTCTCAATCAGCCCCAGCATTTT.

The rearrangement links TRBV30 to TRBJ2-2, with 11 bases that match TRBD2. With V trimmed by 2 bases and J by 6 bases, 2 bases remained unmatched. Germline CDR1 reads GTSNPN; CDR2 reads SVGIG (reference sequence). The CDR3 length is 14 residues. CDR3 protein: CAWSSSGGPGELFF. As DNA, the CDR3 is TGTGCCTGGAGTTCTAGCGGGGGGCCCGGGGAGCTGTTTTTT. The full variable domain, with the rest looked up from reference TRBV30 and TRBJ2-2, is SQTIHQWPATLVQPVGSPLSLECTVEGTSNPNLYWYRQAAGRGLQLLFYSVGIGQISSEVPQNLSASRPQDRQFILSSKKLLLSDSGFYLCAWSSSGGPGELFFGEGSRLTVL.

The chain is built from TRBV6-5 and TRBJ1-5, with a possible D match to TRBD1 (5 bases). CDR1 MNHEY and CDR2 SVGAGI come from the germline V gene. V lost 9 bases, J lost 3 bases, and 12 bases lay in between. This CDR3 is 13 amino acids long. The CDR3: CASGGGVNQPQHF. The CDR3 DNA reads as TGTGCCAGTGGGGGAGGGGTCAATCAGCCCCAGCATTTT.

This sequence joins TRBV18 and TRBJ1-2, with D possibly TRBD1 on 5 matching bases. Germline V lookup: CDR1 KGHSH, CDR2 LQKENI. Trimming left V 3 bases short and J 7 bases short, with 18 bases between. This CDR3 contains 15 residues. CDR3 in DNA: TGTGCCAGCTCACCTATGATACAGGCTATGGGTGGCTACACCTTC. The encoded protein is CASSPMIQAMGGYTF.

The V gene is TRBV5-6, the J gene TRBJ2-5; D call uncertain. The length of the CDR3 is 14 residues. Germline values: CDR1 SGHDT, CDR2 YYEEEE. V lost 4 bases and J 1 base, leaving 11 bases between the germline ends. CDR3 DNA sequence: TGTGCCAGCAGCCCCCAGGTTACCCAAGAGACCCAGTACTTC. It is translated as CASSPQVTQETQYF.

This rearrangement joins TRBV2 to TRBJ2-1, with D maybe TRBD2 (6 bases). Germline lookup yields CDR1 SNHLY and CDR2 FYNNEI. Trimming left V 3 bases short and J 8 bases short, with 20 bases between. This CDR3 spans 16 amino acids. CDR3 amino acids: CASSDSGTLVPDEQFF. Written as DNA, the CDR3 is TGTGCCAGCAGTGATTCCGGGACTCTAGTCCCCGATGAGCAGTTCTTC.

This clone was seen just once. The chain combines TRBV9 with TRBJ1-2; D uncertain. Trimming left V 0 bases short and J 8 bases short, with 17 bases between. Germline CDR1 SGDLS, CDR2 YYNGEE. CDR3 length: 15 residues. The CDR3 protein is CASSVGPSIPGGYTF. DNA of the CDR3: TGTGCCAGCAGCGTAGGACCCAGTATACCGGGGGGCTACACCTTC.

CDR3 nucleotides: TGCGCCAGCAGCTTGGCGGGGTGGCAGTTCTTC. It translates to CASSLAGWQFF. The rearrangement uses TRBV5-1 and TRBJ2-1, with a possible D match to TRBD2 (5 bases). Germline-derived CDR1 and CDR2 are SGHRS and YFSETQ. The CDR3 is 11 residues long. Between the trimmed V and J ends, which lost 0 bases and 12 bases, there was a span of 7 bases.